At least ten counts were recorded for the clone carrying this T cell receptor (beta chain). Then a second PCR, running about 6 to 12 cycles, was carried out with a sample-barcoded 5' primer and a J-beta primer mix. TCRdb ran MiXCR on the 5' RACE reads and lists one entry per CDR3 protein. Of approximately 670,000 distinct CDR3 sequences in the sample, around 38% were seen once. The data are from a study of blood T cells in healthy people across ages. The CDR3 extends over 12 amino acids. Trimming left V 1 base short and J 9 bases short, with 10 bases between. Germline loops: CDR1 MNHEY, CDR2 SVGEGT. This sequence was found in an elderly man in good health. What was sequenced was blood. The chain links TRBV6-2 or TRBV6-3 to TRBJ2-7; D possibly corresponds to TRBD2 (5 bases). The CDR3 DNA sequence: TGTGCCAGCAGTTACTTTGGACGGGGGCAGTACTTC. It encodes CASSYFGRGQYF.